A selection of T cell receptor beta chains follows, all from one sample in a study of blood T cells in healthy people across ages. TCRdb redid the calling of the 5' RACE reads with MiXCR, one entry per CDR3 protein. The data contain about 1.1 million distinct CDR3 sequences, around two fifths of them singletons. Material: blood. Source of these receptors: a man younger than 30 in good health. Each CDR3 is given with its conserved first and last residue. The order of the fields is CDR3 DNA, CDR3 protein, clone size, J gene, V gene, D gene. The D gene is left open where the match is weak. Where a row states a size, it is once, few, many or the class of an expanded clone; other rows omit it.

TGTGCCAGCTCAACCGACTATGGGGGTCCGGACTATGGCTACACCTTC CASSTDYGGPDYGYTF . TRBJ1-2 TRBV6-1 .
TGTGCCAGCAGCCCTCATAGCGGGGAAGACTACAATGAGCAGTACTTC CASSPHSGEDYNEQYF . TRBJ2-7 TRBV7-2 TRBD2
TGCAGCGTTGACAGCGGGGCCACCTACAATGAGCAGTTCTTC CSVDSGATYNEQFF . TRBJ2-1 TRBV29-1 TRBD2
TGTGCCATCAGTAGATTCGACAGGGAGAACACTGAAGCTTTCTTT CAISRFDRENTEAFF few TRBJ1-1 TRBV10-3 TRBD1
TGTGCCACCGCGGCGGGGTTGTACAATGAGCAGTACTTC CATAAGLYNEQYF once TRBJ2-7 TRBV24-1 .
TGTGCCATCAGACCTTATGGTAGCGGGGGTGCTAGCACAGATACGCAGTATTTT CAIRPYGSGGASTDTQYF . TRBJ2-3 TRBV10-3 TRBD2
TGCAGTACGGACACAGGGGGCAACTATGGCTACACCTTC CSTDTGGNYGYTF . TRBJ1-2 TRBV20-1 TRBD1
TGTGCCAGCAGGCGGAAGGGGCCCACAGATACGCAGTATTTT CASRRKGPTDTQYF . TRBJ2-3 TRBV6-5 .
TGTGCCAGCAGTTCTCCCGGGACAGAGAATCAGCCCCAGCATTTT CASSSPGTENQPQHF . TRBJ1-5 TRBV28 TRBD1
TGTGCCAGCAGCCTGCCCTGGGATCCAGATACGCAGTATTTT CASSLPWDPDTQYF few TRBJ2-3 TRBV7-9 .
TGTGCCAGCAGCGTACAGTTTGGCACAGATACGCAGTATTTT CASSVQFGTDTQYF . TRBJ2-3 TRBV9 .
TGTGCCAGCAGCCCAAGAACAGAAAGGGTTGTTAACACCGGGGAGCTGTTTTTT CASSPRTERVVNTGELFF . TRBJ2-2 TRBV3-1 .
TGCAGCGTTGTCAAGAGTTACACAGATACGCAGTATTTT CSVVKSYTDTQYF few TRBJ2-3 TRBV29-1 .
TGCAGCGTTGAAGACGCCGGGGACCTTTGGCAGCCCCAGCATTTT CSVEDAGDLWQPQHF few TRBJ1-5 TRBV29-1 .
TGTGCCGACAGACAGGGGTTAGCTGAAGCTTTCTTT CADRQGLAEAFF few TRBJ1-1 TRBV6-2/TRBV6-3 TRBD1
TGCAGTGCGTCTGGGGGACAGTGGTACAATGAGCAGTTCTTC CSASGGQWYNEQFF . TRBJ2-1 TRBV20-1 TRBD1